This TCR beta chain is from a study of cytomegalovirus exposure and HLA in healthy donors. Study-wide results and limits: In a later analysis, a missense DCLRE1C variant was linked to TCR beta V- and J-gene trimming. In an earlier analysis, in some 540 donors, most V segments appeared productive either ~90% or ~30% of the time. Within a later analysis, the majority of CMV-associated TCR beta chains appeared HLA-restricted.

The V end was cut by 6 bases, the J end by 5 bases, with 13 bases between. CDR1 is SQVTM and CDR2 is ANQGSEA in the germline V gene. This CDR3 region has 12 residues. As concerns this clone: Its antigen remains unidentified.

Vbeta (60) and Jbeta (13) primers were used in the PCR. Assay used: immunoSEQ multiplex PCR; TCRdb lists only in-frame clones, some missing. The sample has about 210,000 clones, 60% to 80% seen once. The rearrangement joins TRBV29-1 to TRBJ2-5; tentatively, D is TRBD2 (5 bases). The source of this sequence is a male donor in good health and CMV-seronegative. Specimen: PBMCs. The DNA for the CDR3 is TGCAGCGTCTATAACCCGGGGGAGACCCAGTACTTC. This gives the protein CSVYNPGETQYF.